The present T cell receptor (beta chain) was sequenced within a study of blood T cells in healthy people across ages. Study-wide results and limits: TCR beta diversity per million T cells fell roughly linearly with age.

CDR3 length: 14 residues. Per the germline V gene, CDR1 is SGHAT and CDR2 is FQNNGV. V lost 4 bases to trimming and J lost 5 bases; unmatched junction nucleotides: 6. This clonotype turned up a few times. Its specificity is unknown. The second PCR ran about 6 to 12 cycles with a sample-barcoded 5' primer and J-beta primers. MiXCR, run by TCRdb on the 5' RACE reads, gives a single entry per CDR3 protein. This sample has around 670,000 distinct CDR3 sequences; about 30% occur once, and the top ten carry less than 20%. Sequenced sample: blood. This clonotype was sampled from a woman of 80 years or more in good health. The chain recombines TRBV11-2 with TRBJ2-7; 9 bases map to TRBD1. The DNA of the CDR3 is TGTGCCAGCAGCTATCGGGACAGGGTGAACGAGCAGTACTTC. Translation: CASSYRDRVNEQYF. Full variable domain (outside the CDR3, taken from reference TRBV11-2 and TRBJ2-7): EAGVAQSPRYKIIEKRQSVAFWCNPISGHATLYWYQQILGQGPKLLIQFQNNGVVDDSQLPKDRFSAERLKGVDSTLKIQPAKLEDSAVYLCASSYRDRVNEQYFGPGTRLTVT.